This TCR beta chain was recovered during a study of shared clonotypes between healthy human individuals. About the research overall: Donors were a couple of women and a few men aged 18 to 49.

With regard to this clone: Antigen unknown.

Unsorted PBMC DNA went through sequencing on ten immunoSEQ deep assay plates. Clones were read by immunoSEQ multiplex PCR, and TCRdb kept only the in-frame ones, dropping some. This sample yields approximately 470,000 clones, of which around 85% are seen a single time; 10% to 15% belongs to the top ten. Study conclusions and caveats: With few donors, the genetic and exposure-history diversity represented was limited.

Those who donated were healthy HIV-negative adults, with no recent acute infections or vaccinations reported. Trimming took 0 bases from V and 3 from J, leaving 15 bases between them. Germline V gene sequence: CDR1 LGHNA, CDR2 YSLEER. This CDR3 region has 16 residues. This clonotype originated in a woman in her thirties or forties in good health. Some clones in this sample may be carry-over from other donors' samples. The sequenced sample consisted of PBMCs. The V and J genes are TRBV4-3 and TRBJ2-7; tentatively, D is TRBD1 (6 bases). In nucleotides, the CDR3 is TGCGCCAGCAGCCAAGATTTGAGGGGGTATCGCTACGAGCAGTACTTC. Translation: CASSQDLRGYRYEQYF.